This T cell receptor beta chain was captured by sequencing in a study of cytomegalovirus exposure and HLA in healthy donors. General observations from the study: According to a later analysis, most TCR beta chains associated with CMV appeared HLA-restricted. In a later analysis, at a false discovery rate of 0.05, about 17,000 TCR beta sequences matched HLA alleles.

Use of 60 Vbeta and 13 Jbeta primers characterized the PCR. Profiling relied on immunoSEQ multiplex PCR, and the TCRdb table lists in-frame clones only, not all of them. The sample has 130,000 or so clones, roughly 75% seen once; the top ten hold around 3.4%. Germline loops: CDR1 SGDLS, CDR2 YYNGEE. The V segment lost 4 bases and the J segment 2 bases; nucleotides outside the gene matches: 11. The CDR3 covers 17 residues. With regard to this clone: The antigen is not known.

The sequence was obtained from a man aged 35 to 55 in good health and CMV-seronegative. The V call is TRBV9, the J call TRBJ2-3; 9 positions agree with TRBD2. The sequencing input was PBMCs. CDR3 bases: TGTGCCAGCAGCCCCCGCTATGGCGGGGGGGACACAGATACGCAGTATTTT. It codes for CASSPRYGGGDTDTQYF.